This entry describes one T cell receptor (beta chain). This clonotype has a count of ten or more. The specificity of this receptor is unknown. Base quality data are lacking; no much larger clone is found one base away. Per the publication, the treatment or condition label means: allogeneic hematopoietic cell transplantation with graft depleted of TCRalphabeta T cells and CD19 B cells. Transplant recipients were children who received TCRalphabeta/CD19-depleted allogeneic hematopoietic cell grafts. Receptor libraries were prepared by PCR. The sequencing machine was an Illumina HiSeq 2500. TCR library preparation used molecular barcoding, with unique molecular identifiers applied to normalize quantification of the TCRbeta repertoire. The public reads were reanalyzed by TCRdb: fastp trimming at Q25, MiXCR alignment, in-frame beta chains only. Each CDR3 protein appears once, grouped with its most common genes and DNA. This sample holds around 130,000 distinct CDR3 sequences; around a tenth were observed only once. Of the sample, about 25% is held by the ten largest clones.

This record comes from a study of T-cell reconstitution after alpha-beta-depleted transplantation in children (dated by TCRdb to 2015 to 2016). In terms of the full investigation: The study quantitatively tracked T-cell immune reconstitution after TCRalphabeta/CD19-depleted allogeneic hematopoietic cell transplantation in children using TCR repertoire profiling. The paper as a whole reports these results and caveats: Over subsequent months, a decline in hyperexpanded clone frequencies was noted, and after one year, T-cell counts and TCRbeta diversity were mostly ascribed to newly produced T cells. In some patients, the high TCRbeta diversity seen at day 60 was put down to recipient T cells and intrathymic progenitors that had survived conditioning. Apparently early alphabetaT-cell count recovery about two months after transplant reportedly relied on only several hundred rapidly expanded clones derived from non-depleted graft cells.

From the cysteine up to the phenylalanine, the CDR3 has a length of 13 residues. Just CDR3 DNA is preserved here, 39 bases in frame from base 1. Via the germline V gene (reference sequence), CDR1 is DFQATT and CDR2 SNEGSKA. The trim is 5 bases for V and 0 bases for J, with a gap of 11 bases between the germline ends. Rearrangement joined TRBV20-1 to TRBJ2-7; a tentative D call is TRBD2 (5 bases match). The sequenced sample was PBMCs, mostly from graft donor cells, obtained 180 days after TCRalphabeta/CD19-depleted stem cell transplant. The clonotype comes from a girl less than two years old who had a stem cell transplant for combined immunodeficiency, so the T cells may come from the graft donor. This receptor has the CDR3 CSALGGRSYEQYF. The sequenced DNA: TGCAGTGCTCTCGGAGGCCGCTCCTACGAGCAGTACTTC.